A selection of T cell receptor beta chains follows, all from one sample in a study of persistence of HIV-infected CD4 T cells. These receptors have no identified antigens. This table comes from immunoSEQ multiplex PCR, and its TCRdb copy is limited to in-frame clones, with some not included. The data show over 6,000 clones, 75% to 85% seen once. The specimen was CD4+ T cells sorted from PBMCs after roughly 17-hour stimulation, collected from a patient who received antiretroviral therapy. These receptors all come from an adult woman with HIV who was CMV-seropositive. Both conserved end residues are part of each CDR3. The order of the fields is clone size, V gene, D gene, CDR3 length, J gene, CDR3 protein, CDR3 DNA. The D gene is left open where the match is weak. Clone size appears in some rows only: once, few, many, or a class for an expanded clone.

.,TRBV15,.,14,TRBJ1-1,CATSRERGDTEAFF,TGTGCCACCAGCAGAGAGCGTGGGGACACTGAAGCTTTCTTT
few,TRBV6-2/TRBV6-3,.,17,TRBJ1-2,CASSYLAGMYSENGYTF,TGTGCCAGCAGTTACTTAGCAGGAATGTACTCCGAAAATGGCTACACCTTC
.,TRBV11-3,.,14,TRBJ1-2,CASSLVEGGYGYTF,TGTGCCAGCAGCCTGGTAGAAGGGGGATACGGCTACACCTTC
.,TRBV3-1/TRBV3-2,.,15,TRBJ2-5,CASSQGRNGQWTQYF,TGTGCCAGCAGCCAAGGGCGGAATGGTCAATGGACCCAGTACTTC
once,TRBV19,.,14,TRBJ1-5,CASSMVAGNQPQHF,TGTGCCAGTAGTATGGTAGCCGGCAATCAGCCCCAGCATTTT
.,TRBV30,.,15,TRBJ1-1,CAWGRAGGLGAEAFF,TGTGCCTGGGGCCGGGCTGGGGGTCTTGGGGCTGAAGCTTTCTTT
few,TRBV30,.,13,TRBJ1-2,CAWSRTDARGYTF,TGTGCCTGGAGTCGGACTGATGCTAGAGGCTACACCTTC
.,TRBV29-1,.,17,TRBJ2-2,CSVTGTRVGANTGELFF,TGCAGCGTAACCGGGACACGCGTCGGGGCGAACACCGGGGAGCTGTTTTTT
.,TRBV19,TRBD1,16,TRBJ2-2,CASSIKQGAFTRELFF,TGTGCCAGTAGTATAAAACAGGGGGCGTTCACGAGGGAGCTGTTTTTT
once,TRBV25-1,.,15,TRBJ1-5,CARTAGSFFNQPQHF,TGTGCCAGAACCGCGGGATCTTTCTTCAATCAGCCCCAGCATTTT
.,TRBV10-3,.,14,TRBJ2-7,CAIGRGNAGYEQYF,TGTGCCATCGGAAGAGGAAATGCGGGCTACGAGCAGTACTTC
.,TRBV7-9,.,14,TRBJ1-5,CASSLEGNNQPQHF,TGTGCCAGCAGCTTAGAGGGGAACAATCAGCCCCAGCATTTT
.,TRBV7-2,.,13,TRBJ1-5,CASSSEVNQPQHF,TGTGCCAGCAGCTCCGAAGTCAATCAGCCCCAGCATTTT
.,TRBV6-1,.,13,TRBJ1-2,CASSEGHFYGYTF,TGTGCCAGCAGTGAGGGTCATTTCTATGGCTACACCTTC
once,TRBV7-2,.,13,TRBJ1-1,CASSSQQNTEAFF,TGTGCCAGCAGCTCCCAGCAGAACACTGAAGCTTTCTTT
.,TRBV2,.,12,TRBJ1-2,CASSWQGNGYTF,TGTGCCAGCAGTTGGCAGGGGAACGGCTACACCTTC
.,TRBV24-1,TRBD1,16,TRBJ2-5,CATSEQGKGVQETQYF,TGTGCCACCAGTGAACAGGGGAAGGGGGTCCAAGAGACCCAGTACTTC
.,TRBV2,.,14,TRBJ2-7,CASMLVGSSRTQYF,TGTGCCAGCATGCTGGTGGGCTCCTCGAGGACTCAGTACTTC
.,TRBV15,.,14,TRBJ1-3,CATRRELTGNTIYF,TGTGCCACCCGGCGGGAGCTGACTGGAAACACCATATATTTT